These 3 T cell receptor beta chains were sequenced from one sample in a study of T cells after yellow fever vaccination. MiXCR was run by TCRdb on the 5' RACE reads, yielding one entry per CDR3 protein. Seen here are about 320,000 distinct CDR3 sequences, 3.5% to 4.5% observed once, and the top ten hold just under 20%. The sequencing here drew on PBMCs, taken 15 days after the yellow fever booster vaccination. The receptors come from a man aged 18 to 30 who received the YFV17D yellow fever vaccine.

This clonotype appeared a few times. The chain is built from TRBV9 and TRBJ1-2; TRBD1 aligns across 8 bases. Unmatched junction bases numbered 4, after V lost 0 bases and J lost 3 bases. This CDR3 spans 15 amino acids. The germline V gene has CDR1 SGDLS and CDR2 YYNGEE. This CDR3 is CASSVVSGGDYGYTF. The CDR3 DNA follows: TGTGCCAGCAGCGTAGTATCAGGGGGCGACTATGGCTACACCTTC.

This clonotype occurred many times. This chain connects TRBV9 to TRBJ2-3, with D perhaps assigned TRBD1 or TRBD2 (6 bases each). The CDR3 is 15 residues long. V lost 0 bases and J 3 bases, leaving 11 bases between the germline ends. The germline V gene encodes CDR1 SGDLS and CDR2 YYNGEE. CDR3 region: CASSVGGASTDTQYF. DNA of the CDR3: TGTGCCAGCAGCGTAGGGGGGGCCTCGACAGATACGCAGTATTTT.

A few counts support this clonotype. CDR3 loop: CATSRNQGYGNTIYF. The CDR3 region has the DNA TGTGCCACCAGCAGAAACCAGGGCTATGGAAACACCATATATTTT. The chain carries TRBV15 and TRBJ1-3; perhaps TRBD1 as D (5 bases). Germline values: CDR1 LNHNV, CDR2 YYDKDF (reference sequence). The V and J ends lost 2 bases and 3 bases respectively, with 11 bases between them. CDR3 length equals 15 residues.